This T cell receptor (beta chain) stems from a study of regulatory T cells in long-lasting Graves disease. Study as a whole: Graves' disease counted as persistent after over 5 years of antithyroid drugs with positive TSH receptor antibodies.

Time point given: persistent/refractory GD, antithyroid drugs over 5 years with positive TRAb. Making the TCR library involved RNA that had been extracted from PBMCs. The source of the patients was an endocrinology department in Xi'an, China. Concerning this clonotype itself: Its specificity is not known. Germline is not matched at one junction end, which may reflect a read error.

Whole-study findings and limits: Limited samples may have lowered accuracy. Persistent disease preferred TRBV28, TRBJ1-2 and TRBJ2-5.

Arm-PCR of CDR3 regions and iRepertoire HTBI primers were the basis on which TCR beta libraries were built. Via MiXCR, TCRdb re-called the multiplex PCR reads, giving one row per CDR3 protein. The data contain about 460,000 distinct CDR3 sequences, about 20% of them singletons. CDR3 length: 15 amino acids. Looked up from germline, CDR1 is MDHEN and CDR2 is SYDVKM. The TCR originated in a female donor with Graves disease. The rearrangement joins TRBV28 to TRBJ1-5; perhaps TRBD1 as D (5 bases). The material was peripheral blood mononuclear cells (PBMCs), obtained when the disease was refractory, from a patient treated with antithyroid drugs. CDR3 in amino acids: CASSWDGTSNQLQHF. CDR3 bases: TGTGCCAGCAGTTGGGACGGGACTAGCAATCAGCTCCAGCATTTT.